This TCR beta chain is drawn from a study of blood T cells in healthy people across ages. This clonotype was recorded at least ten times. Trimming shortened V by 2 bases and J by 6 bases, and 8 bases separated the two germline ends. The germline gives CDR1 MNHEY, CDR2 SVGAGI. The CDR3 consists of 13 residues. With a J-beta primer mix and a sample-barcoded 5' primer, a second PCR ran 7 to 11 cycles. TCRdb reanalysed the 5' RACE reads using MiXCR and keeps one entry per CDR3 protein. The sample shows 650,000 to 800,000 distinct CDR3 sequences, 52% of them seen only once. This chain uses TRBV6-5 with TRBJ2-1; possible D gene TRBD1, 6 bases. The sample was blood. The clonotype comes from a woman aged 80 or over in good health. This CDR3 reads CASSYGGINEQFF. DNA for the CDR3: TGTGCCAGCAGTTACGGGGGCATCAATGAGCAGTTCTTC.